This TCR beta chain was sequenced for a study of blood T cell repertoires in COVID-19. The CDR3 contains 13 residues. Trimming left V 11 bases short and J 3 bases short, with 16 bases between. Germline V lookup: CDR1 ENHRY, CDR2 SYGVKD. Using immunoSEQ multiplex PCR, the repertoire was profiled, and TCRdb retains in-frame clones only, with some absent. Here the sample spans roughly 200,000 clones, about three quarters being singletons. Those enrolled in Seattle joined during active infection and were followed longitudinally afterward. This chain links TRBV10-3 with TRBJ2-5; a possible D gene is TRBD2 (6 bases). The sequenced sample consisted of peripheral blood. This clonotype originated in a woman aged 80 or over with COVID-19, enrolled during active disease. DNA for the CDR3: TGTGCCTCCGGCGGGGCGCGGAAAGAGACCCAGTACTTC. It specifies CASGGARKETQYF.